A selection of T cell receptor beta chains follows, all from one sample in a study of blood T cell repertoires in COVID-19. Clones were read by immunoSEQ multiplex PCR, and TCRdb kept only the in-frame ones, dropping some. The top ten clones hold about 1.4% of a sample with under 300,000 clones, approximately 80% of them seen once. Material: peripheral blood. Every receptor here comes from a woman aged 40 to 55 who had recovered from COVID-19. Each CDR3 is given with its conserved first and last residue. The D gene is left open where the match is weak. Size values are once, few and many counts, or a class for expanded clones, and some rows have none.

v_gene	j_gene	len	d_gene	abundance	CDR3nt	CDR3aa
TRBV6-4	TRBJ2-2	14	TRBD1	once	TGTGCCAGCAGTGGACAGGGGAACACCGGGGAGCTGTTTTTT	CASSGQGNTGELFF
TRBV12-3/TRBV12-4	TRBJ2-3	12	TRBD2	NA	TGTGCCAGCAGTTTTAGCGGGGGAACGCAGTATTTT	CASSFSGGTQYF
TRBV11-2	TRBJ2-2	18	NA	NA	TGTGCCAGCAGCATCCGAACAGGGCACCGACCAGAGACCGGGGAGCTGTTTTTT	CASSIRTGHRPETGELFF
TRBV30	TRBJ2-5	15	TRBD2	few	TGTGCCTGGACAGCAGGGACTAGTTCGGAAGAGACCCAGTACTTC	CAWTAGTSSEETQYF
TRBV5-1	TRBJ2-4	14	NA	NA	TGCGCCAGCAGCATTGGAGTAGCCAAAAACATTCAGTACTTC	CASSIGVAKNIQYF
TRBV7-2	TRBJ1-1	13	NA	NA	TGTGCCAGCAGCTTAGGGCGGAGAACTGAAGCTTTCTTT	CASSLGRRTEAFF
TRBV3-1/TRBV3-2	TRBJ2-5	12	NA	NA	TGTGCCAGCAGCCAACTTCAAGAGACCCAGTACTTC	CASSQLQETQYF
TRBV7-2	TRBJ1-2	13	TRBD1	NA	TGTGCCAGCAGCTTTGGACAGGGAGATGGCTACACCTTC	CASSFGQGDGYTF
TRBV5-6	TRBJ1-1	15	TRBD1	NA	TGTGCCAGCAGCTTCCTGGACAGGGGATCCACTGAAGCTTTCTTT	CASSFLDRGSTEAFF
TRBV12-3/TRBV12-4	TRBJ2-1	13	NA	NA	TGTGCCAGCAGTTTAAGCATCAAGAATGAGCAGTTCTTC	CASSLSIKNEQFF
TRBV5-1	TRBJ2-3	16	TRBD1	NA	TGCGCCAGCAGCCCGCGCCCAACAGGGGACGGGGTTACGCAGTATTTT	CASSPRPTGDGVTQYF
TRBV7-2	TRBJ2-2	17	NA	NA	TGTGCCAGCAGCTTAGTGGGCGGGCGCGCGAACACCGGGGAGCTGTTTTTT	CASSLVGGRANTGELFF
TRBV6-2/TRBV6-3	TRBJ1-2	14	TRBD1	NA	TGTGCCAGCCGCCAGACAGGGGGCGCGAATGGCTACACCTTC	CASRQTGGANGYTF
TRBV27	TRBJ2-7	12	NA	once	TGTGCCAGCAGTTACGGGGGTGGCGAGCAGTACTTC	CASSYGGGEQYF
TRBV7-8	TRBJ2-3	14	TRBD2	once	TGTGCCAGCAGCTTTCGGGGGAGGGCAGATACGCAGTATTTT	CASSFRGRADTQYF
TRBV3-1/TRBV3-2	TRBJ1-6	14	NA	NA	TGTGCCAGCAGCCAAGTTTCGCCAGATTCACCCCTCCACTTT	CASSQVSPDSPLHF
TRBV6-5	TRBJ1-1	15	NA	NA	TGTGCCAGCAGCCAAGCCTCCCGGGGGGATACTGAAGCTTTCTTT	CASSQASRGDTEAFF
TRBV7-7	TRBJ2-2	18	NA	once	TGTGCTAGCAGCTTAGCTGTGGTGCAGGGTGAATACACCGGGGAGCTGTTTTTT	CASSLAVVQGEYTGELFF
TRBV2	TRBJ2-5	13	NA	NA	TGTGCCAGCAGTGAGACAGCACAAGAGACCCAGTACTTC	CASSETAQETQYF
TRBV5-4	TRBJ1-1	13	NA	NA	TGTGCCAGCAGCTTGGACAGCAACACTGAAGCTTTCTTT	CASSLDSNTEAFF
TRBV18	TRBJ1-2	15	NA	NA	TGTGCCAGCCACCAAGGGGACTACCAGGGCTATGGCTACACCTTC	CASHQGDYQGYGYTF
TRBV5-1	TRBJ1-1	14	NA	once	TGCGCCAGCAGCATACAGGGCGACGGCACTGAAGCTTTCTTT	CASSIQGDGTEAFF